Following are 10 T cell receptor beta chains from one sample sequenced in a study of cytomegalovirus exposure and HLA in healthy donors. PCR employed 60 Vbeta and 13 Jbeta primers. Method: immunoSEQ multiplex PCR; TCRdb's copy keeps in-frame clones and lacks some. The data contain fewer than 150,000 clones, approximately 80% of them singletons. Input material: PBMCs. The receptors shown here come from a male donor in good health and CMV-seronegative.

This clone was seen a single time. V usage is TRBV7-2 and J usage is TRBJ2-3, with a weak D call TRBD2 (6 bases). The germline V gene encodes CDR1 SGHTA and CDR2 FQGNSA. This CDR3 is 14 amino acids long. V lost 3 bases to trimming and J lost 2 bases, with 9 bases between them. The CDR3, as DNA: TGTGCCAGCAGCTTGTGGACTATCACAGATACGCAGTATTTT. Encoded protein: CASSLWTITDTQYF.

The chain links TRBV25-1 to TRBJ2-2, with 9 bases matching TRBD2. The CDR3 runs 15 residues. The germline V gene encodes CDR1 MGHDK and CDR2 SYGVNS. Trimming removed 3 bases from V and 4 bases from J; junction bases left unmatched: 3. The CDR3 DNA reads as TGTGCCAGCAGTGACAGCGGGGGGCCCACCGGGGAGCTGTTTTTT. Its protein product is CASSDSGGPTGELFF.

The CDR3 here is CASSQNREETQYF. The CDR3, as DNA: TGCGCCAGCAGCCAAAACAGGGAGGAGACCCAGTACTTC. V is TRBV5-1 and J is TRBJ2-5, with TRBD1 as a possible D gene (6 bases). V lost 4 bases and J lost 5, with 12 bases in between. This CDR3 is 13 amino acids long. Germline CDR1 reads SGHRS; CDR2 reads YFSETQ. Supplemented by reference TRBV5-1 and TRBJ2-5, the full variable domain reads KAGVTQTPRYLIKTRGQQVTLSCSPISGHRSVSWYQQTPGQGLQFLFEYFSETQRNKGNFPGRFSGRQFSNSRSEMNVSTLELGDSALYLCASSQNREETQYFGPGTRLLVL.

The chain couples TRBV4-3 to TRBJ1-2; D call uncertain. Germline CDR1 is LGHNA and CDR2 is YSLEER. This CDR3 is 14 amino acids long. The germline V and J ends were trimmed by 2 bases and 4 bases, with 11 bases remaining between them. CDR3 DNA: TGCGCCAGCAGCCAATCCCGGTCAAGCTATGGCTACACCTTC. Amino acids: CASSQSRSSYGYTF.

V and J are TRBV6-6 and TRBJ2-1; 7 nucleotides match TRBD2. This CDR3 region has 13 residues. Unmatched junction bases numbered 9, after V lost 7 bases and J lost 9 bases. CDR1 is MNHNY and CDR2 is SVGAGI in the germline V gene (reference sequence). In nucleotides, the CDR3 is TGTGCCAGCACCGGGGGGATGGAGGGTGAGCAGTTCTTC. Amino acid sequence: CASTGGMEGEQFF.

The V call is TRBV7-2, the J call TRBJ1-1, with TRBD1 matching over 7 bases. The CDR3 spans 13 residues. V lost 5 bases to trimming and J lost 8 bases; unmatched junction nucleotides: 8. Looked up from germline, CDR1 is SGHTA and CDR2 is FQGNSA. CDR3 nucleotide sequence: TGTGCCAGCAGCCTAACCTGGGACAGAGAAGCTTTCTTT. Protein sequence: CASSLTWDREAFF.

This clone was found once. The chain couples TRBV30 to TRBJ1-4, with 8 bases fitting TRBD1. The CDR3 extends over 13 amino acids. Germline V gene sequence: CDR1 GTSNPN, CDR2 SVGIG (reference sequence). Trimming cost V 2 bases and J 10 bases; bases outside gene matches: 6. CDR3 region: CAWSPGTGRKLFF. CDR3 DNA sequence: TGTGCCTGGAGTCCCGGGACAGGAAGAAAACTGTTTTTT.

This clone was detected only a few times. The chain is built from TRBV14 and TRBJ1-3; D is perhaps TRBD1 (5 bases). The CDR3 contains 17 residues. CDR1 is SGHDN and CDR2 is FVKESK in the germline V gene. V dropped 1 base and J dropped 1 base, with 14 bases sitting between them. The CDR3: CASSQVGAGPSGNTIYF. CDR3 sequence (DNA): TGTGCCAGCAGCCAAGTAGGGGCAGGGCCTTCTGGAAACACCATATATTTT.

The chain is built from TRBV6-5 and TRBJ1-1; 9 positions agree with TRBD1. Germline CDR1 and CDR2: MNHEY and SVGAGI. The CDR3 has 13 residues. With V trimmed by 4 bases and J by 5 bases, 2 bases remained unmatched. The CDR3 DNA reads TGTGCCAGCAGTTCCGGGACAGGGACTGAAGCTTTCTTT. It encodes CASSSGTGTEAFF.

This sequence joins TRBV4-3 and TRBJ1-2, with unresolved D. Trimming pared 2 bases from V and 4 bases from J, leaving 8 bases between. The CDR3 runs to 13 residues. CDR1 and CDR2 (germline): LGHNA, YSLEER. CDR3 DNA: TGCGCCAGCAGCCAAAAACAGACCTATGGCTACACCTTC. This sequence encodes CASSQKQTYGYTF.